Each of the 21 T cell receptor beta chains below was sequenced from the same sample in a study of T cells in Graves' hyperthyroidism and ophthalmopathy. Amplification of TCR beta CDR3 regions was performed using RNA transcripts as template. An initial round of RT-PCR targeting the TCR CDR3 relied on the HTBI primer set. TCRdb called the multiplex PCR reads again in MiXCR, with one record for every CDR3 protein. This table holds a few hundred thousand distinct CDR3 sequences, 14% to 15% found once. The sequenced sample consisted of blood. Receptors were obtained from a woman under 40 with Graves' hyperthyroidism.

This clonotype was seen repeatedly, ten times or more. The V and J genes are TRBV3-1 and TRBJ2-7, with D possibly TRBD1 on 5 matching bases. This CDR3 has 14 amino acids. V lost 2 bases to trimming and J lost 2 bases, with 10 bases between them. In germline, CDR1 is LGHDT, CDR2 YNNKEL (reference sequence). The CDR3 loop reads CASSQQPQAYEQYF. In DNA form, the CDR3 reads TGTGCCAGCAGCCAACAGCCACAGGCCTACGAGCAGTACTTC.

The rearrangement uses TRBV24-1 and TRBJ2-6; no reliable D call. This CDR3 region has 16 residues. V dropped 3 bases and J dropped 0 bases, with 8 bases sitting between them. From germline, CDR1 is KGHDR and CDR2 SFDVKD. The CDR3 DNA sequence: TGTGCCACCAGTGATCCCTTGGGCTCTGGGGCCAACGTCCTGACTTTC. It translates to CATSDPLGSGANVLTF.

This clonotype came up many times. V is TRBV6-1 and J is TRBJ2-7, with 9 bases identical to TRBD1. The junction had 11 bases not matched to a gene; V was cut back by 8 bases and J by 6 bases. The length of the CDR3 is 14 residues. Germline assignment: CDR1 MNHNS and CDR2 SASEGT. The CDR3: CASWPGTGTIEQYF. CDR3 bases: TGTGCCAGCTGGCCGGGGACAGGGACGATCGAGCAGTACTTC.

This clonotype showed up just a few times. The V call is TRBV20-1, the J call TRBJ2-7; D may be TRBD2 (5 bases). This CDR3 contains 13 residues. Germline V gene lookup returns CDR1 DFQATT and CDR2 SNEGSKA (reference sequence). Trimming left V 2 bases short and J 2 bases short, with 10 bases between. CDR3 residues: CSARRVGAYEQYF. CDR3 coding DNA: TGCAGTGCTAGACGGGTCGGGGCCTACGAGCAGTACTTC.

This clonotype was counted ten times or more. The CDR3 nucleotides read TGTGCCAGCAGCTTAGGAGGGGGGAGCGAGCAGTACTTC. Its protein product is CASSLGGGSEQYF. J is TRBJ2-7 and V is TRBV11-2; either TRBD1 or TRBD2 may supply D (6 bases each). The V and J ends lost 1 base and 6 bases respectively, with 10 bases between them. This CDR3 contains 13 residues. CDR1 and CDR2 (germline): SGHAT, FQNNGV.

At least ten counts were recorded for this clonotype. The V and J genes are TRBV12-3 or TRBV12-4 and TRBJ2-3, with TRBD2 matching 8 bases. V shed 2 bases, J shed 7 bases, and the junction held 8 bases outside the gene matches. CDR3 length: 15 residues. The DNA for the CDR3 is TGTGCCAGCAGTTTACAGCGGGAGACCCGAAATACGCAGTATTTT. It specifies CASSLQRETRNTQYF.

Remarks on this clonotype: It may be a read error: a sequence one base away is much more abundant. V gene TRBV6-2 or TRBV6-3 combines with J gene TRBJ2-3; 9 bases line up with TRBD1. Per germline, CDR1 MNHEY and CDR2 SVGEGT. This CDR3 contains 14 residues. With V trimmed by 7 bases and J by 1 base, 3 bases remained unmatched. Written as DNA, the CDR3 is TGTGCCAGCACCCGGACAGGGGGCACAGATACGCAGTATTTT. It is translated as CASTRTGGTDTQYF.

With respect to this clonotype: A much larger clone lies one base from this, so it may be a read error. The chain couples TRBV18 to TRBJ1-1; D is undetermined. This CDR3 has 13 amino acids. CDR1 and CDR2 from the germline V gene are KGHSH and LQKENI. The CDR3 sequence is CASSPQGFAEALF. Written as DNA, the CDR3 is TGTGCCAGCTCACCACAGGGTTTCGCTGAAGCTCTCTTT.

Only one count was recorded for this clonotype. The rearrangement links TRBV20-1 to TRBJ2-5; 7 bases line up with TRBD2. Germline V CDR1 and CDR2: DFQATT, SNEGSKA (reference sequence). V lost 6 bases, J lost 13 bases, and 8 bases stayed unmatched. The CDR3 runs 10 residues. The CDR3 DNA reads as TGCAGTGCCCTGACTAGCTTATCGTACTTC. This sequence encodes CSALTSLSYF.

This clonotype was found many times. V is TRBV29-1 and J is TRBJ1-1; D might be TRBD1 (5 bases). This CDR3 comprises 12 residues. CDR1 is SQVTM and CDR2 is ANQGSEA in the germline V gene. Trimming removed 5 bases at V and 11 bases at J, with 18 bases between. CDR3 protein: CSVTEGATAAFF. The CDR3 DNA reads as TGCAGCGTTACCGAAGGGGCGACCGCCGCTTTCTTT.

The CDR3 sequence is CSARGGWGSTDTQYF. CDR3 DNA sequence: TGCAGTGCTAGGGGGGGTTGGGGAAGCACAGATACGCAGTATTTT. The chain links TRBV20-1 to TRBJ2-3, with D maybe TRBD2 (6 bases). Looked up from germline, CDR1 is DFQATT and CDR2 is SNEGSKA (reference sequence). The CDR3 sequence is 15 residues long. Between the trimmed V and J ends, which lost 3 bases and 0 bases, there was a span of 13 bases.

Comments on this clonotype: Since a much larger clone is just one base distant, this may be a read error. The chain employs TRBV28 and TRBJ2-7; no clear D. CDR1 is MDHEN, CDR2 SYDVKM, per germline. The CDR3 is 13 amino acids. The CDR3, as DNA: TGTGCCAGCAGTTTATTAAGCATCTACAAGCAGTACTTC. This translates into CASSLLSIYKQYF.

The sample holds a few counts of this clonotype. V is TRBV27 and J is TRBJ2-6, with 8 bases lining up with TRBD1. Germline CDR1 reads MNHEY; CDR2 reads SMNVEV (reference sequence). With V trimmed by 6 bases and J by 0 bases, 7 bases remained unmatched. The CDR3 spans 17 residues. CDR3 sequence reads: CASRVTGASSGANVLTF. Written as DNA, the CDR3 is TGTGCCAGCAGAGTGACAGGGGCTAGCTCTGGGGCCAACGTCCTGACTTTC. The whole variable domain, filled in from reference TRBV27 and TRBJ2-6, reads EAQVTQNPRYLITVTGKKLTVTCSQNMNHEYMSWYRQDPGLGLRQIYYSMNVEVTDKGDVPEGYKVSRKEKRNFPLILESPSPNQTSLYFCASRVTGASSGANVLTFGAGSRLTVL.

This rearrangement joins TRBV4-2 to TRBJ1-2; no reliable D call. V was shortened by 0 bases and J by 8 bases, with 10 bases between the two germline ends. Germline V CDR1 and CDR2: LGHNA, YNFKEQ. The CDR3 has 13 residues. As DNA, the CDR3 is TGTGCCAGCAGCCAAGACCCAGCCTCAGGCTACACCTTC. Protein sequence: CASSQDPASGYTF.

This clonotype was counted a few times. This chain links TRBV7-9 with TRBJ2-1; D might be TRBD1 or TRBD2, each matching 5 bases. This CDR3 has 15 amino acids. V was pared by 5 bases and J by 8 bases, with 19 bases between. CDR1 is SEHNR, CDR2 FQNEAQ, per germline (reference sequence). CDR3 in DNA: TGTGCCAGCAGCCCCGGGACGACCCGGCGGGATGAGCAGTTCTTC. Protein: CASSPGTTRRDEQFF.

This clonotype came up a few times. V usage is TRBV5-1 and J usage is TRBJ2-1; TRBD1 is a possible D gene (5 bases). V dropped 0 bases and J dropped 2 bases, with 6 bases sitting between them. The CDR3 covers 14 residues. CDR1 and CDR2 (germline): SGHRS, YFSETQ. As DNA, the CDR3 is TGCGCCAGCAGCTTGGCACAGGCCTACAATGAGCAGTTCTTC. The encoded protein is CASSLAQAYNEQFF. Based on the CDR3 plus reference TRBV5-1 and TRBJ2-1, the full variable domain is KAGVTQTPRYLIKTRGQQVTLSCSPISGHRSVSWYQQTPGQGLQFLFEYFSETQRNKGNFPGRFSGRQFSNSRSEMNVSTLELGDSALYLCASSLAQAYNEQFFGPGTRLTVL.

This clonotype has at least ten counts. The gene calls are TRBV10-3 and TRBJ2-3, with D perhaps matching TRBD1 or TRBD2 (5 bases each). The CDR3 loop spans 13 amino acids. Trimming took off 10 bases at V and 5 bases at J, with 16 bases between the two ends. Germline V gene sequence: CDR1 ENHRY, CDR2 SYGVKD. CDR3 sequence reads: CATTPGTQDTQYF. CDR3 in DNA: TGTGCCACCACCCCCGGGACCCAAGATACGCAGTATTTT.

This clonotype was detected ten times or more. The V and J genes are TRBV5-1 and TRBJ2-7; D gene uncertain. CDR3 length equals 13 residues. Trimming left V 2 bases short and J 5 bases short, with 11 bases between. Germline V gene sequence: CDR1 SGHRS, CDR2 YFSETQ. The DNA for the CDR3 is TGCGCCAGCAGCTTTTGGAGCGCAGACGAGCAGTACTTC. Translation: CASSFWSADEQYF.

This clonotype was detected a few times. This may stem from a read error, because a much larger clone lies one nucleotide away. The chain recombines TRBV7-8 with TRBJ2-3, with 9 positions matching TRBD1. The V and J ends lost 5 bases and 6 bases, in that order; junction bases with no gene match: 3. Germline V gene sequence: CDR1 SGHVS, CDR2 FQNEAQ. This CDR3 is built from 13 residues. Here the CDR3 reads CASSQDRGDTQYF. CDR3 coding DNA: TGTGCCAGCAGCCAGGACAGGGGTGATACGCAGTATTTT. The entire variable domain, with the rest obtained from reference TRBV7-8 and TRBJ2-3, is as follows: GAGVSQSPRYKVAKRGQDVALRCDPISGHVSLFWYQQALGQGPEFLTYFQNEAQLDKSGLPSDRFFAERPEGSVSTLKIQRTQQEDSAVYLCASSQDRGDTQYFGPGTRLTVL.

This clonotype was seen at least ten times. The chain couples TRBV28 to TRBJ2-3; D may be TRBD2 (6 bases). Germline CDR1 reads MDHEN; CDR2 reads SYDVKM. The V and J ends lost 1 base and 8 bases respectively, with 16 bases between them. The CDR3 totals 15 residues. Here the CDR3 reads CASSLSTGAWGTQYF. The CDR3 DNA sequence: TGTGCCAGCAGTTTATCTACGGGAGCATGGGGTACGCAGTATTTT.

This clonotype showed up many times. The rearrangement links TRBV12-3 or TRBV12-4 to TRBJ1-1; TRBD1 might be the D (5 bases). The CDR3 has 13 residues. Trimming took off 5 bases at V and 4 bases at J, with 11 bases between the two ends. CDR3 region: CASSVTGTTEAFF. The CDR3 nucleotides read TGTGCCAGCAGTGTGACCGGGACCACTGAAGCTTTCTTT.